The entry below describes one T cell receptor beta chain. This specimen includes other DNA sequences encoding the same CDR3. This entry is derived from a study of blood T cell repertoires in COVID-19. Study information: The United States, Italy and Spain supplied acute and convalescent COVID-19 samples.

Sequenced by immunoSEQ multiplex PCR; TCRdb stores in-frame clones only, minus some. Of about 440,000 clones listed, about 89% were seen once; the top ten hold about 4.3%. Trimming took off 1 base at V and 2 bases at J, with 5 bases between the two ends. Germline lookup yields CDR1 SGHTA and CDR2 FQGTGA. The CDR3 loop spans 13 amino acids. The sequenced material came from peripheral blood. The TCR originated in a woman aged 25 to 39 with acute or convalescent COVID-19. This chain joins TRBV7-3 and TRBJ2-5; D remains unclear. This CDR3 reads CASSLSRQETQYF. DNA of the CDR3: TGTGCCAGCAGCTTAAGCAGACAAGAGACCCAGTACTTC.